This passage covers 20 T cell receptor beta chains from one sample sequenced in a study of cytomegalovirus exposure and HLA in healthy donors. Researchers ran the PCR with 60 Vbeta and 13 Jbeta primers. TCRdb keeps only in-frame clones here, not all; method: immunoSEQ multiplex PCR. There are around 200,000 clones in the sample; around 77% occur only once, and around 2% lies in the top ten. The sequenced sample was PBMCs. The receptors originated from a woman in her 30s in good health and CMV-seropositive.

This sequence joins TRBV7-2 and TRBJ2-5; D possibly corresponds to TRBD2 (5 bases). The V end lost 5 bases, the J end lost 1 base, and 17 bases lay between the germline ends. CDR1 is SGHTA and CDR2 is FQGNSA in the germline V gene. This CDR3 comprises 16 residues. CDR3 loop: CASSPSHWATQETQYF. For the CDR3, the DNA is TGTGCCAGCAGCCCTAGCCACTGGGCGACCCAAGAGACCCAGTACTTC.

CDR3 sequence (DNA): TGCGCCAGCAGCCGCACTAGCGGGAACACCGGGGAGCTGTTTTTT. Protein sequence: CASSRTSGNTGELFF. The V and J genes are TRBV4-3 and TRBJ2-2; the match to TRBD2 covers 8 bases. Per germline, CDR1 LGHNA and CDR2 YSLEER. With 4 bases clipped from V and 1 base from J, the junction kept 2 bases outside the gene matches. This CDR3 contains 15 residues.

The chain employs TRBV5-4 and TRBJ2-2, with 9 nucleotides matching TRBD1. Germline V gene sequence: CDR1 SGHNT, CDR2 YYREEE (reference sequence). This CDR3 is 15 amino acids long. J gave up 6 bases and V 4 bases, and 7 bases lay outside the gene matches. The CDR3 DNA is TGTGCCAGCAGCCAAGGGACAGGGAGGGCCGGGGAGCTGTTTTTT. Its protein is CASSQGTGRAGELFF. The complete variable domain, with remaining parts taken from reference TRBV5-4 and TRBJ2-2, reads ETGVTQSPTHLIKTRGQQVTLRCSSQSGHNTVSWYQQALGQGPQFIFQYYREEENGRGNFPPRFSGLQFPNYSSELNVNALELDDSALYLCASSQGTGRAGELFFGEGSRLTVL.

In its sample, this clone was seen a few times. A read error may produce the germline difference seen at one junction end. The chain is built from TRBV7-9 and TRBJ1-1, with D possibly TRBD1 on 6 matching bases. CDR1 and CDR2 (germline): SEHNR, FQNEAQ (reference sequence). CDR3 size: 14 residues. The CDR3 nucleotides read TGTTCCAGCAGCTTGGCAGGGGAAGGAACTGAAGCTTTCTTT. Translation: CSSSLAGEGTEAFF.

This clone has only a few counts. CDR3 protein: CSALTTLYGYTF. The CDR3 nucleotides are TGCAGCGCTTTGACAACCCTCTATGGCTACACCTTC. This chain connects TRBV29-1 to TRBJ1-2; no firm D call. From germline, CDR1 is SQVTM and CDR2 ANQGSEA. CDR3 size: 12 residues. Trimming removed 7 bases from V and 4 bases from J, with 13 bases in between.

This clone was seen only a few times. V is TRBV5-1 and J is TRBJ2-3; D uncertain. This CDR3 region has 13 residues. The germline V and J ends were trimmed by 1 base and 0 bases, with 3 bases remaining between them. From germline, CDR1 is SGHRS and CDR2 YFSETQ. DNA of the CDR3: TGCGCCAGCAGCTTGCAGAGCACAGATACGCAGTATTTT. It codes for CASSLQSTDTQYF.

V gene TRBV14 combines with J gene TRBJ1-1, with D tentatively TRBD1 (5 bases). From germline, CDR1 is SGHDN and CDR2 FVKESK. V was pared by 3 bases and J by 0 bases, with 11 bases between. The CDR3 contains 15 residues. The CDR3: CASSHFRAMNTEAFF. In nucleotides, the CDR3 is TGTGCCAGCAGCCATTTCAGGGCCATGAACACTGAAGCTTTCTTT. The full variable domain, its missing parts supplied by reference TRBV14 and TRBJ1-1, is EAGVTQFPSHSVIEKGQTVTLRCDPISGHDNLYWYRRVMGKEIKFLLHFVKESKQDESGMPNNRFLAERTGGTYSTLKVQPAELEDSGVYFCASSHFRAMNTEAFFGQGTRLTVV.

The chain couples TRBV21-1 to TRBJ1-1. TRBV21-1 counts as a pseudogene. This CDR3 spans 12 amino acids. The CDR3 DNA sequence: TGTGCCAGCAGGGAGCCCCCCGAAGAAGCTTTCTTT. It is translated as CASREPPEEAFF.

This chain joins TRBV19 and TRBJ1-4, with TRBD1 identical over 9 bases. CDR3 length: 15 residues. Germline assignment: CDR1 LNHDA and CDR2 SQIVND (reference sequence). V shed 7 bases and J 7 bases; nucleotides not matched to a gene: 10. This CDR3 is CASTHRPGQGEKLFF. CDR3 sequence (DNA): TGTGCCAGTACCCATCGTCCGGGACAGGGTGAAAAACTGTTTTTT.

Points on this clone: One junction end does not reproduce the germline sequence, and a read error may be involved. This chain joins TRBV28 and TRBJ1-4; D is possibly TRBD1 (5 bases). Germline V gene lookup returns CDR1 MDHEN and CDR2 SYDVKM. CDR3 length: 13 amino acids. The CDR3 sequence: CASSLGTSEKLFF. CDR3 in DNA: TGTGCCAGCAGTTTGGGGACTAGTGAAAAACTGTTTTTT.

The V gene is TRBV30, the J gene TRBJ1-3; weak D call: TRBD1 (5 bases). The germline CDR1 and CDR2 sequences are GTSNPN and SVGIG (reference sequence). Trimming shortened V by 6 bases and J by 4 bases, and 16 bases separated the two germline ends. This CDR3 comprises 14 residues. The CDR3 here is CACRRGIRGNTIYF. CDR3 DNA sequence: TGTGCCTGCCGGAGGGGAATCAGGGGAAACACCATATATTTT.

The CDR3 DNA reads as TGCGCCAGCAGGGAGCGGGGTTTCTACGAGCAGTACTTC. Encoded protein: CASRERGFYEQYF. The chain is built from TRBV5-1 and TRBJ2-7; 7 bases align to TRBD2. The ends lost 5 bases at V and 3 bases at J; junction bases unmatched: 5. The CDR3 consists of 13 residues. The germline gives CDR1 SGHRS, CDR2 YFSETQ. Variable domain in full (rest from reference TRBV5-1 and TRBJ2-7): KAGVTQTPRYLIKTRGQQVTLSCSPISGHRSVSWYQQTPGQGLQFLFEYFSETQRNKGNFPGRFSGRQFSNSRSEMNVSTLELGDSALYLCASRERGFYEQYFGPGTRLTVT.

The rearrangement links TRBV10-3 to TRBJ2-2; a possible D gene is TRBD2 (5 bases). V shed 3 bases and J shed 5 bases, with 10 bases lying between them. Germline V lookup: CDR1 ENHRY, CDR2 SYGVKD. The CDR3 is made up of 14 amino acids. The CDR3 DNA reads TGTGCCATCAGTGAAACCACGGGGACCGGGGAGCTGTTTTTT. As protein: CAISETTGTGELFF.

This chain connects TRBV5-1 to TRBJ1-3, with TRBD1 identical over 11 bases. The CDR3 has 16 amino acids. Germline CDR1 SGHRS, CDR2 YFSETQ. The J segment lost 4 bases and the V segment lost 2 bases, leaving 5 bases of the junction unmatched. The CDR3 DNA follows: TGCGCCAGCAGCTTTGGACAGGGGGCGTCCGGAAACACCATATATTTT. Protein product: CASSFGQGASGNTIYF.

CDR3 region: CASSLRSGNQPQHF. CDR3 DNA sequence: TGTGCCAGCAGCCTTAGGTCGGGTAATCAGCCCCAGCATTTT. V is TRBV7-6 and J is TRBJ1-5; the D is unclear. Trimming removed 5 bases from V and 4 bases from J, with 12 bases in between. The CDR3 is 14 residues long. In germline, CDR1 is SGHVS, CDR2 FNYEAQ.

The CDR3 coding sequence is TGTGCCAGCAGGCAGGGCAACAATCAGCCCCAGCATTTT. It yields the protein CASRQGNNQPQHF. This chain links TRBV27 with TRBJ1-5; D might be TRBD1 (5 bases). The CDR3 consists of 13 residues. CDR1 and CDR2 (germline): MNHEY, SMNVEV (reference sequence). Trimming shortened V by 6 bases and J by 3 bases, and 9 bases separated the two germline ends.

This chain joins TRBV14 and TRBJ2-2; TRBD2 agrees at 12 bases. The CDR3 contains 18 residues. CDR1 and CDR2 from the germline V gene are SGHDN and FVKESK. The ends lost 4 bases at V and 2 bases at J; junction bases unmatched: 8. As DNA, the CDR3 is TGTGCCAGCAGCCGAATCCGACTAGCGGGGGTTAACACCGGGGAGCTGTTTTTT. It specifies CASSRIRLAGVNTGELFF.

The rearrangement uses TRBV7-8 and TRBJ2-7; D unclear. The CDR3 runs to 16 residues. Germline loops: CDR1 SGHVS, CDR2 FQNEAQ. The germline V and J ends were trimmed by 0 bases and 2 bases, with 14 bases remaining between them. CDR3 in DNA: TGTGCCAGCAGCTTAGCCTCGAACCTACCGGCCTACGAGCAGTACTTC. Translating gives CASSLASNLPAYEQYF.

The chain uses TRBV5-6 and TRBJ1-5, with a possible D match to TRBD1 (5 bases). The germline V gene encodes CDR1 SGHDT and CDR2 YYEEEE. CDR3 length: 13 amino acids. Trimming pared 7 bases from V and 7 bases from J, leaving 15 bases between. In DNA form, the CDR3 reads TGTGCCAGCTTTCAGGGAGGTAAACAGCCCCAGCATTTT. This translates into CASFQGGKQPQHF.

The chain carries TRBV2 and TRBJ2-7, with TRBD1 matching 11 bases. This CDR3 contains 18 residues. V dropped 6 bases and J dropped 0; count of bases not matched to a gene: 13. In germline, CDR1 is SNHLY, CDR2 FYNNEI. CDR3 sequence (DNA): TGTGCCAGCAGCGGGGACAGGGGGACTTCACTTTACTCCTACGAGCAGTACTTC. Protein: CASSGDRGTSLYSYEQYF.